The 25 T cell receptor beta chains below all came from one sample that was sequenced in a study of blood T cells in healthy people across ages. With a J-beta primer mix and a sample-barcoded 5' primer, a second PCR ran roughly 6 to 11 cycles. Via MiXCR, TCRdb re-called the 5' RACE reads, giving one row per CDR3 protein. Counted here are 700,000 or so distinct CDR3 sequences, 22% occurring once; the ten biggest clones make up roughly 22%. Sequencing was carried out using blood. Receptors originate from a man aged 70-80 years in good health.

The chain uses TRBV11-2 and TRBJ2-5; the match to TRBD1 covers 8 bases. The CDR3 consists of 14 residues. The germline CDR1 and CDR2 sequences are SGHAT and FQNNGV. Losses at the gene ends were 5 bases for V and 4 bases for J; bases not matched to a gene: 6. CDR3 bases: TGTGCCAGCAGCCCCCGGACAGGGATAGAGACCCAGTACTTC. It encodes CASSPRTGIETQYF.

This clonotype was found a few times. V gene TRBV29-1 combines with J gene TRBJ2-1; D is uncertain. The CDR3 consists of 14 residues. Trimming left V 2 bases short and J 7 bases short, with 15 bases between. Per germline, CDR1 SQVTM and CDR2 ANQGSEA. CDR3 DNA sequence: TGCAGCGTTGAACAAGGGAATTTTTATAATGAGCAGTTCTTC. As protein: CSVEQGNFYNEQFF.

The sample holds many counts of this clonotype. This chain joins TRBV7-2 and TRBJ2-7, with D tentatively TRBD1 (6 bases). V lost 2 bases, J lost 5 bases, and 10 bases lay in between. The CDR3 totals 13 residues. The germline V gene encodes CDR1 SGHTA and CDR2 FQGNSA. This chain's CDR3 is CASSLNRVDEQYV. CDR3 bases: TGTGCCAGCAGCTTAAACAGGGTCGACGAGCAGTACGTC.

This clonotype was recorded once. The chain links TRBV11-2 to TRBJ2-1, with a tentative D call TRBD1 (7 bases). V lost 4 bases and J 4 bases, leaving 17 bases between the germline ends. This CDR3 comprises 16 residues. The germline V gene has CDR1 SGHAT and CDR2 FQNNGV. The CDR3 DNA reads as TGTGCCAGCAGCTCCGGATCCCAGGGGGGATACAATGAGCAGTTCTTC. Translated, it gives CASSSGSQGGYNEQFF.

This clonotype was counted once. The V call is TRBV29-1, the J call TRBJ2-6; D gene ambiguous. The V end lost 1 base, the J end lost 3 bases, and 10 bases lay between the germline ends. Germline lookup yields CDR1 SQVTM and CDR2 ANQGSEA. The CDR3 is 15 amino acids. CDR3 bases: TGCAGCGTTGAAGGGGGAATTGGTGGGGCCAACGTCCTGACTTTC. This encodes CSVEGGIGGANVLTF.

This clonotype was detected many times. The J gene is TRBJ2-7, the V gene TRBV7-2; D may be TRBD1 (5 bases). CDR3 length equals 14 residues. Germline CDR1 is SGHTA and CDR2 is FQGNSA. V lost 4 bases to trimming and J lost 4 bases, with 14 bases between them. DNA of the CDR3: TGTGCCAGCAGCTCCACACCAGGGATATACGAGCAGTACGTC. It yields the protein CASSSTPGIYEQYV.

This clonotype was picked up many times. The rearrangement links TRBV29-1 to TRBJ1-1; TRBD1 is a possible D gene (6 bases). Looked up from germline, CDR1 is SQVTM and CDR2 is ANQGSEA. The ends were cut back, 5 bases at V and 0 bases at J, with 19 bases in the middle. CDR3 length equals 16 residues. CDR3 region: CSVQDAGGDMNTEAFF. The CDR3 DNA is TGCAGCGTTCAGGACGCTGGGGGCGATATGAACACTGAAGCTTTCTTT.

This clonotype was seen a few times. The chain couples TRBV11-2 to TRBJ2-3; 8 nucleotides align to TRBD2. Germline loops: CDR1 SGHAT, CDR2 FQNNGV. The length of the CDR3 is 15 residues. Unmatched junction bases numbered 6, after V lost 6 bases and J lost 1 base. CDR3 sequence reads: CASRQSTSGTDTQYF. The CDR3 nucleotides read TGTGCCAGCAGGCAATCGACTAGCGGCACAGATACGCAGTATTTT.

The V call is TRBV20-1, the J call TRBJ1-1; D uncertain. The germline V and J ends were trimmed by 3 bases and 5 bases, with 16 bases remaining between them. CDR1 is DFQATT, CDR2 SNEGSKA, per germline (reference sequence). The CDR3 consists of 14 residues. The DNA for the CDR3 is TGCAGTGCTAGCTTCGGACTGAGGAATACTGAAGCTTTCTTT. It translates to CSASFGLRNTEAFF.

The gene calls are TRBV7-9 and TRBJ2-5; D uncertain. Germline loops: CDR1 SEHNR, CDR2 FQNEAQ (reference sequence). Trimming stripped 5 bases from V and 1 base from J, with 17 bases between. The length of the CDR3 is 16 residues. The CDR3 DNA reads TGTGCCAGCAGCGATCCTCCCCTAGTGTCCCAAGAGACCCAGTACTTC. It translates to CASSDPPLVSQETQYF.

This clonotype was observed a few times. This chain joins TRBV5-1 and TRBJ2-1; perhaps D is TRBD1 or TRBD2 (5 bases each). Trimming pared 3 bases from V and 4 bases from J, leaving 17 bases between. CDR1 is SGHRS, CDR2 YFSETQ, per germline. The CDR3 has 16 residues. CDR3 sequence (DNA): TGCGCCAGCAGCTCCCCCCGGGACGGATCATACAATGAGCAGTTCTTC. This sequence encodes CASSSPRDGSYNEQFF.

J is TRBJ2-1 and V is TRBV15, with a possible D match to TRBD1 (5 bases). Trimming pared 0 bases from V and 4 bases from J, leaving 10 bases between. CDR3 length: 15 residues. Germline V gives CDR1 LNHNV, CDR2 YYDKDF (reference sequence). CDR3 protein: CATSRDRALYNEQFF. The CDR3 nucleotides read TGTGCCACCAGCAGAGACAGGGCTCTATACAATGAGCAGTTCTTC.

The table lists this clonotype with a few counts. Relative to the germline gene, one junction end is altered; a read error may explain this. The chain employs TRBV12-3 or TRBV12-4 and TRBJ2-7; tentative D call: TRBD2 (5 bases). The CDR3 totals 13 residues. CDR3 residues: CTSSLAQTYEQYF. CDR3 DNA sequence: TGTACCAGCAGTTTAGCGCAGACCTACGAGCAGTACTTC.

This clonotype occurred a few times. This chain joins TRBV7-9 and TRBJ1-1, with 11 nucleotides matching TRBD1. Germline V gives CDR1 SEHNR, CDR2 FQNEAQ (reference sequence). The CDR3 spans 15 residues. Trimming cost V 5 bases and J 4 bases; bases outside gene matches: 6. CDR3 loop: CASSPGTGGTTEAFF. The CDR3 nucleotides read TGTGCCAGCAGCCCAGGGACAGGGGGGACCACTGAAGCTTTCTTT.

This clonotype was counted at least ten times. V and J are TRBV19 and TRBJ2-3, with D possibly TRBD1 on 5 matching bases. V shed 1 base and J shed 0 bases, with 11 bases lying between them. CDR1 LNHDA and CDR2 SQIVND come from the germline V gene (reference sequence). The CDR3 spans 16 residues. CDR3 DNA sequence: TGTGCCAGTAGTATAGGACAGCTACGTAGCACAGATACGCAGTATTTT. As protein: CASSIGQLRSTDTQYF.

The rearrangement uses TRBV2 and TRBJ2-2, with D perhaps given as TRBD1 or TRBD2 (5 bases each). This CDR3 contains 17 residues. Looked up from germline, CDR1 is SNHLY and CDR2 is FYNNEI. Trimming pared 2 bases from V and 2 bases from J, leaving 15 bases between. The CDR3 loop reads CASSESRSGRNTGELFF. In DNA, the CDR3 is TGTGCCAGCAGTGAAAGTCGGTCGGGGCGAAACACCGGGGAGCTGTTTTTT.

The chain is built from TRBV10-3 and TRBJ2-1, with TRBD2 identical over 12 bases. In germline, CDR1 is ENHRY, CDR2 SYGVKD. J was trimmed by 8 bases and V by 3 bases; bases with no gene match: 17. This CDR3 comprises 19 residues. This chain's CDR3 is CAISDSGTSGRSRVDEQFF. The CDR3 DNA follows: TGTGCCATCAGTGACTCCGGGACTAGCGGGCGGTCACGGGTCGATGAGCAGTTCTTC.

This clonotype was seen only a few times. The chain employs TRBV5-6 and TRBJ1-1; TRBD1 might be the D (6 bases). The CDR3 runs to 15 residues. Germline CDR1 and CDR2: SGHDT and YYEEEE. Trimming cost V 5 bases and J 1 base, with 15 bases left between them. The CDR3, as DNA: TGTGCCAGCAGTAACCTAGACAGGCCGAACACTGAAGCTTTCTTT. Amino acids: CASSNLDRPNTEAFF. The variable domain in full, with the rest retrieved from reference TRBV5-6 and TRBJ1-1, is DAGVTQSPTHLIKTRGQQVTLRCSPKSGHDTVSWYQQALGQGPQFIFQYYEEEERQRGNFPDRFSGHQFPNYSSELNVNALLLGDSALYLCASSNLDRPNTEAFFGQGTRLTVV.

The chain combines TRBV12-3 or TRBV12-4 with TRBJ2-2; possibly TRBD1 for D (6 bases). The CDR3 has 14 amino acids. V was shortened by 2 bases and J by 7 bases, with 11 bases between the two germline ends. The CDR3 here is CASSLIGGSGELFF. The CDR3 DNA follows: TGTGCCAGCAGTTTAATAGGGGGTAGCGGGGAGCTGTTTTTT.

This clonotype was seen a handful of times. The chain carries TRBV18 and TRBJ2-7; TRBD1 matches at 8 bases. Matching the DNA end better, TRBJ2-1 makes the J call doubtful. This CDR3 has 16 amino acids. Germline V gene lookup returns CDR1 KGHSH and CDR2 LQKENI. The CDR3 is CASSPPGQGGVFEQFF. CDR3 bases: TGTGCCAGCTCACCACCCGGACAGGGAGGCGTATTCGAGCAGTTCTTC.

This clonotype was seen more than once but under ten times. The chain carries TRBV18 and TRBJ2-3; D is perhaps TRBD1 (6 bases). Trimming removed 3 bases from V and 3 bases from J, with 13 bases in between. CDR3 length: 15 residues. In germline, CDR1 is KGHSH, CDR2 LQKENI. This chain's CDR3 is CASSPLLGQTDTQYF. The CDR3 DNA reads as TGTGCCAGCTCACCTCTTCTTGGACAGACAGATACGCAGTATTTT.

This clonotype appeared a few times. The chain employs TRBV4-2 and TRBJ2-5, with D possibly matching TRBD1 (6 bases). CDR1 is LGHNA and CDR2 is YNFKEQ in the germline V gene. The CDR3 sequence is 15 residues long. Deletions cut 2 bases from V and 4 bases from J, with 14 bases between. CDR3 bases: TGTGCCAGCAGCCAAACCGACAGGAAGGGAGAGACCCAGTACTTC. Translated, it gives CASSQTDRKGETQYF.

The gene calls are TRBV24-1 and TRBJ1-2; 9 bases map to TRBD1. This CDR3 contains 14 residues. The germline V gene encodes CDR1 KGHDR and CDR2 SFDVKD. The V segment lost 7 bases and the J segment 7 bases; nucleotides outside the gene matches: 9. The CDR3 DNA follows: TGTGCCACCAGGGGACCGACAGGGGGAAGTGGCTACACCTTC. Protein sequence: CATRGPTGGSGYTF.

This clonotype has just a few counts. Here the CDR3 DNA reads TGCAGTGCTATAACCACCTACCAAGAGACCCAGTACTTC. Amino acid sequence: CSAITTYQETQYF. This chain connects TRBV20-1 to TRBJ2-5; D not certain. V was pared by 4 bases and J by 0 bases, with 9 bases between. This CDR3 has 13 amino acids. From germline, CDR1 is DFQATT and CDR2 SNEGSKA (reference sequence).

The rearrangement links TRBV10-2 to TRBJ2-7; 10 bases align to TRBD2. V dropped 0 bases and J dropped 6; count of bases not matched to a gene: 8. Germline V CDR1 and CDR2: WSHSY, SAAADI. The CDR3 loop spans 16 amino acids. The CDR3 region is CASSESGLAGVGEQYV. CDR3 DNA: TGCGCCAGCAGTGAGTCGGGGCTAGCGGGAGTTGGCGAGCAGTACGTC.